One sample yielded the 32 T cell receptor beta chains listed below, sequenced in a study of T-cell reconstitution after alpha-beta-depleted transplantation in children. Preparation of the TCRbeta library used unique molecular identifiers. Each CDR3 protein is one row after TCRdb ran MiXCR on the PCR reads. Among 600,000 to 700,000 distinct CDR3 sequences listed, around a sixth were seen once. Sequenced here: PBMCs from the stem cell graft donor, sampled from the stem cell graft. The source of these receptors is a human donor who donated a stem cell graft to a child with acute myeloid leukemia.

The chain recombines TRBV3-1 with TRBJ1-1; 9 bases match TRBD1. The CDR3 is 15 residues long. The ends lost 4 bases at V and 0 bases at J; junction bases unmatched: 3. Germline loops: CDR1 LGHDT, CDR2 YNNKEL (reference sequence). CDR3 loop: CASSRRQGVNTEAFF. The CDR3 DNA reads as TGTGCCAGCAGCCGGAGACAGGGGGTGAACACTGAAGCTTTCTTT.

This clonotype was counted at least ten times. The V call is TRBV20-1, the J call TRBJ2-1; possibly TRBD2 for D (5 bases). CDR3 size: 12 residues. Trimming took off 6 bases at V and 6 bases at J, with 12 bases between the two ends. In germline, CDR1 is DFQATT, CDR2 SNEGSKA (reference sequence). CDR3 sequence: CSAPEVGNEQFF. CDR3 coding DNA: TGCAGTGCCCCGGAGGTGGGCAATGAGCAGTTCTTC.

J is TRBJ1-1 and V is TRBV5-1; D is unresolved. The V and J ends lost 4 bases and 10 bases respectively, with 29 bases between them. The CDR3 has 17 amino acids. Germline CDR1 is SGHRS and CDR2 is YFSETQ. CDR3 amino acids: CASSITGVIAVGIGAFF. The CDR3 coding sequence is TGCGCCAGCAGCATCACCGGGGTGATCGCAGTTGGGATTGGAGCTTTCTTT.

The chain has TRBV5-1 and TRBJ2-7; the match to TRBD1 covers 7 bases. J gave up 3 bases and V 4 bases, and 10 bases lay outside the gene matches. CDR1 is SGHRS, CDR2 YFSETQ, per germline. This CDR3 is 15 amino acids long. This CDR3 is CASSLWTGENYEQYF. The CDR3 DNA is TGCGCCAGCAGCCTGTGGACAGGTGAAAACTACGAGCAGTACTTC.

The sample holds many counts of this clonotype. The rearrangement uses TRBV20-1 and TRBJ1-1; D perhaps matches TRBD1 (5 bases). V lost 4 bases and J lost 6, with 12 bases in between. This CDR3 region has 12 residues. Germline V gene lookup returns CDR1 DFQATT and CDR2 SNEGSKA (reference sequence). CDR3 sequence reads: CSATPWGAEAFF. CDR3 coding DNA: TGCAGTGCTACCCCCTGGGGGGCTGAAGCTTTCTTT.

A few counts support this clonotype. The CDR3 loop is CASSPVGTGGADTQYF. The CDR3 DNA reads TGCGCCAGCAGCCCGGTCGGGACAGGGGGCGCAGATACGCAGTATTTT. The chain is built from TRBV5-1 and TRBJ2-3, with 12 bases fitting TRBD1. The CDR3 is 16 amino acids. Germline assignment: CDR1 SGHRS and CDR2 YFSETQ. After removal of 4 bases from V and 4 bases from J, the junction contained 7 bases not matched to a gene.

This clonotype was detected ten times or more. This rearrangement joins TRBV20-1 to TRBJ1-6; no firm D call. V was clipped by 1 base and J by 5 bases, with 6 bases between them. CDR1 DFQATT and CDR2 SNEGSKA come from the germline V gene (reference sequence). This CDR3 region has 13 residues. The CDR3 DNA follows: TGCAGTGCTAGAGTGAACAATAATTCACCCCTCCACTTT. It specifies CSARVNNNSPLHF.

The CDR3: CASSRDFTGGIYGYTF. DNA for the CDR3: TGTGCCAGCAGCCGAGATTTTACAGGGGGCATTTATGGCTACACCTTC. The rearrangement joins TRBV4-2 to TRBJ1-2, with TRBD1 matching 9 bases. Losses at the gene ends were 4 bases for V and 5 bases for J; bases not matched to a gene: 11. In germline, CDR1 is LGHNA, CDR2 YNFKEQ. This CDR3 region has 16 residues.

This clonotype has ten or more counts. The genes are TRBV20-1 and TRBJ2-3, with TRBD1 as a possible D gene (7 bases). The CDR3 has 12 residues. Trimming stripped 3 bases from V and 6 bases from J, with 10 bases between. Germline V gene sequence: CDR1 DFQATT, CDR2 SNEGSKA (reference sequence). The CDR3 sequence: CSASAGGDTQYF. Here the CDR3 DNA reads TGCAGTGCTAGCGCAGGGGGGGATACGCAGTATTTT.

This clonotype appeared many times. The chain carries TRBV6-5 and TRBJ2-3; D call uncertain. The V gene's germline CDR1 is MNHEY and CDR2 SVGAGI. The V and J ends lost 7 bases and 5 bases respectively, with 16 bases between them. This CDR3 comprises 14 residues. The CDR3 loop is CASTEAQRLDTQYF. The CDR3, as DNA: TGTGCCAGCACCGAGGCCCAACGGCTAGATACGCAGTATTTT.

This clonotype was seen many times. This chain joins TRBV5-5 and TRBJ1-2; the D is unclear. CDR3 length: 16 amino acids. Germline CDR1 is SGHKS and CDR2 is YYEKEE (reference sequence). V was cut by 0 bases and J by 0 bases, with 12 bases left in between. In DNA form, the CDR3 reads TGTGCCAGCAGCTTGGCCAAAAGCTTAGCTAACTATGGCTACACCTTC. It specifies CASSLAKSLANYGYTF.

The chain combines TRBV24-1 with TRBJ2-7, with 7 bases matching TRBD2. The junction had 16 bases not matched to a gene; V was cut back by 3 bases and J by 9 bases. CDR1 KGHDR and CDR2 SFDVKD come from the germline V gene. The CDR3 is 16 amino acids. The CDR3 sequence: CATSDGGSSGPTVQYF. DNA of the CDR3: TGTGCCACCAGTGATGGAGGGTCTAGCGGTCCTACGGTGCAGTACTTC.

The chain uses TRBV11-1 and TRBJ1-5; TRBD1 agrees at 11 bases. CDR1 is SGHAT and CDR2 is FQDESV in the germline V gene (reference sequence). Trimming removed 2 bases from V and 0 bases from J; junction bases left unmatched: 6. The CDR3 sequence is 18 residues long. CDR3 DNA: TGTGCCAGCAGCTTAACCGGGACAGGGGGTTATAGCAATCAGCCCCAGCATTTT. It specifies CASSLTGTGGYSNQPQHF.

For the CDR3, the DNA is TGTGCCAGCAACTACGCGGGGGGGGTACCCAATCAGCCCCAGCATTTT. It yields the protein CASNYAGGVPNQPQHF. V and J are TRBV7-2 and TRBJ1-5; D might be TRBD1 (5 bases). Germline CDR1 reads SGHTA; CDR2 reads FQGNSA. With 7 bases removed from V and 3 bases from J, the gap between germline ends came to 19 bases. The CDR3 runs to 16 residues.

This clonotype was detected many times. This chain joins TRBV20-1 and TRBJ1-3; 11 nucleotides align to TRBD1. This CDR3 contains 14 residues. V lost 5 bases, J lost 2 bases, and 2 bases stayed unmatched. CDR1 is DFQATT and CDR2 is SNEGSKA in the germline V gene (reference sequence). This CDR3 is CSAPGQGAGNTIYF. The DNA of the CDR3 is TGCAGTGCTCCGGGACAGGGGGCTGGAAACACCATATATTTT.

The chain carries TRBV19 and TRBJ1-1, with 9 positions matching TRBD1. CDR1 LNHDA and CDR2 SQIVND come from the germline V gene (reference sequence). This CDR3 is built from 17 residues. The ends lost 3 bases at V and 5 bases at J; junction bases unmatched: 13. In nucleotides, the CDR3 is TGTGCCAGTAGTATCTTTCCCGGGGGGACAGGGAGAACTGAAGCTTTCTTT. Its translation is CASSIFPGGTGRTEAFF.

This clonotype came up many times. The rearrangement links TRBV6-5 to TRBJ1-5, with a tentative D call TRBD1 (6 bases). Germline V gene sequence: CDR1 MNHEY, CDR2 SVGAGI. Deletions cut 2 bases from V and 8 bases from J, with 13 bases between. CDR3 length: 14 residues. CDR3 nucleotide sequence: TGTGCCAGCAGTTACGGGGCAGGGACAAAGCCCCAGCATTTT. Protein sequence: CASSYGAGTKPQHF.

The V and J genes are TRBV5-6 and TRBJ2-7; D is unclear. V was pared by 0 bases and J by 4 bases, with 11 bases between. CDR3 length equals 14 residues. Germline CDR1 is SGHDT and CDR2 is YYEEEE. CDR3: CASSLGSNRYEQYV. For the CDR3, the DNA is TGTGCCAGCAGCTTGGGGAGCAACCGGTACGAGCAGTACGTC.

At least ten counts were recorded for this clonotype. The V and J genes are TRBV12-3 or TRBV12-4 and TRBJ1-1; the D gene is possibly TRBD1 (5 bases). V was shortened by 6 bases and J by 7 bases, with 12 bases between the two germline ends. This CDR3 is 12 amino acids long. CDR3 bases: TGTGCCAGCAGCCATGACAGACTTGAAGCTTTCTTT. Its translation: CASSHDRLEAFF.

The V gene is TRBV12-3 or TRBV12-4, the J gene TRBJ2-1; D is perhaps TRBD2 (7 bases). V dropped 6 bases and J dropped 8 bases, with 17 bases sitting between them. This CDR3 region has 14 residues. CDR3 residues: CASSPRGAGDEQFF. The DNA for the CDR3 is TGTGCCAGCAGCCCCCGGGGGGCCGGCGATGAGCAGTTCTTC.

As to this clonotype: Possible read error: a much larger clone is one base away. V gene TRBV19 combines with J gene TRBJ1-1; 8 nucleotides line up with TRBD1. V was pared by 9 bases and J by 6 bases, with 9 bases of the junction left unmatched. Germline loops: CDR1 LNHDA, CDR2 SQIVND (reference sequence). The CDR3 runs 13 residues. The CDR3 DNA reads TGTGCCAGCAGGGGGCAGGTTTGGTCTGAAGCTTTCTTT. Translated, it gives CASRGQVWSEAFF.

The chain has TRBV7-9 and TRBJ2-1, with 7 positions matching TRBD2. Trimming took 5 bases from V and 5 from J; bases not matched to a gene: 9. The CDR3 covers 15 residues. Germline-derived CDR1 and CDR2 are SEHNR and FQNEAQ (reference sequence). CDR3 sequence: CASSRVLAGDNEQFF. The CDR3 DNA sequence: TGTGCCAGCAGCCGCGTATTAGCGGGCGACAATGAGCAGTTCTTC.

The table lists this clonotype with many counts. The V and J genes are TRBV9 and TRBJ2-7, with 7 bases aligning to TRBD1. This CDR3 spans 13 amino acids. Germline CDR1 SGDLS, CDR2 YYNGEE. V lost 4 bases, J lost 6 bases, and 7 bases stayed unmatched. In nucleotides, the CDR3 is TGTGCCAGCAGCCCGAACGGGGACAGCGAGCAGTACTTC. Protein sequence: CASSPNGDSEQYF.

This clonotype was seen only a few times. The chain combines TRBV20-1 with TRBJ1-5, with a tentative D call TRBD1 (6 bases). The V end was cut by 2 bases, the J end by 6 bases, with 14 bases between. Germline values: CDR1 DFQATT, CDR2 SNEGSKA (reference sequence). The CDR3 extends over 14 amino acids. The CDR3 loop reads CSARQGGMSQPQHF. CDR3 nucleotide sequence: TGCAGTGCTAGACAAGGGGGTATGAGTCAGCCCCAGCATTTT.

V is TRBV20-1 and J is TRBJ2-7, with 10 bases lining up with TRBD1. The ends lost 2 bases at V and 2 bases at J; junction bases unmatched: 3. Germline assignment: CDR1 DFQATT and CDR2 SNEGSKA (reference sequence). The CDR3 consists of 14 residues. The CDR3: CSARFGTGAYEQYF. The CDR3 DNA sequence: TGCAGTGCTAGATTCGGGACAGGGGCCTACGAGCAGTACTTC.

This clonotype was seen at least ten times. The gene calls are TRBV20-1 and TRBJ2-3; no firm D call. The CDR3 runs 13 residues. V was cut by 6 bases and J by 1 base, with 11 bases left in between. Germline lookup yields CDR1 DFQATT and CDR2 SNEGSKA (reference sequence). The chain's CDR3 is CSASSSGTDTQYF. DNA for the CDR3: TGCAGTGCGTCGAGCTCTGGCACAGATACGCAGTATTTT.

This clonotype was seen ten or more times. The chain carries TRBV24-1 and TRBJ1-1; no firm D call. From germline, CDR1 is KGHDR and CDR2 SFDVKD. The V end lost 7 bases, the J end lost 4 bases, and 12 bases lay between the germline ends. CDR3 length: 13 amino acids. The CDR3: CATRTKRGTEAFF. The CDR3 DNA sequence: TGTGCCACCAGGACGAAAAGAGGCACTGAAGCTTTCTTT.

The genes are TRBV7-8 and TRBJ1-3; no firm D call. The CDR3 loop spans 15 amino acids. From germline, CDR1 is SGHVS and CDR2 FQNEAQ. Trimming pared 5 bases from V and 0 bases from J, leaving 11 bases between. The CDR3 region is CASSAYSSSGNTIYF. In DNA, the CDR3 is TGTGCCAGCAGCGCCTATAGTAGCTCTGGAAACACCATATATTTT. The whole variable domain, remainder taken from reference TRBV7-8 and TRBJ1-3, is GAGVSQSPRYKVAKRGQDVALRCDPISGHVSLFWYQQALGQGPEFLTYFQNEAQLDKSGLPSDRFFAERPEGSVSTLKIQRTQQEDSAVYLCASSAYSSSGNTIYFGEGSWLTVV.

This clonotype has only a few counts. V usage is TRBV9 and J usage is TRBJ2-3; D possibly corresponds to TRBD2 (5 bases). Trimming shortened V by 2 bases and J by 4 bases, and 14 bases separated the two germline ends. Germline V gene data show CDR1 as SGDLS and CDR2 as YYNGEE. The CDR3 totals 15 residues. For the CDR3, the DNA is TGTGCCAGCAGCGTGGACTTGATATCGGCAGATACGCAGTATTTT. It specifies CASSVDLISADTQYF.

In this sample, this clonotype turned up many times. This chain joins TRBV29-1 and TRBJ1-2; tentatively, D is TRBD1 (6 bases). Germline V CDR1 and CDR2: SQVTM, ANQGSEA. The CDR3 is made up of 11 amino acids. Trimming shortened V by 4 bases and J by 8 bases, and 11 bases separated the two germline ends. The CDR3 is CSVVWGQGYTF. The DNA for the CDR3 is TGCAGCGTTGTCTGGGGGCAAGGCTACACCTTC.

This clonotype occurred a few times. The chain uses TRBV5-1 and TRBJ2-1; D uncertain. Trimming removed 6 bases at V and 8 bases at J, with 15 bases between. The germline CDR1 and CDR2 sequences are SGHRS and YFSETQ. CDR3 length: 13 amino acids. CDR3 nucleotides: TGCGCCAGCACCCCTTGGGGATCGGATGAGCAGTTCTTC. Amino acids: CASTPWGSDEQFF.

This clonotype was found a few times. The CDR3: CASRPRTRETQYF. CDR3 DNA sequence: TGTGCCAGCAGACCTCGGACTAGAGAGACCCAGTACTTC. This chain links TRBV27 with TRBJ2-5; 7 bases map to TRBD2. Per germline, CDR1 MNHEY and CDR2 SMNVEV (reference sequence). J gave up 4 bases and V 6 bases, and 5 bases lay outside the gene matches. The CDR3 extends over 13 amino acids.